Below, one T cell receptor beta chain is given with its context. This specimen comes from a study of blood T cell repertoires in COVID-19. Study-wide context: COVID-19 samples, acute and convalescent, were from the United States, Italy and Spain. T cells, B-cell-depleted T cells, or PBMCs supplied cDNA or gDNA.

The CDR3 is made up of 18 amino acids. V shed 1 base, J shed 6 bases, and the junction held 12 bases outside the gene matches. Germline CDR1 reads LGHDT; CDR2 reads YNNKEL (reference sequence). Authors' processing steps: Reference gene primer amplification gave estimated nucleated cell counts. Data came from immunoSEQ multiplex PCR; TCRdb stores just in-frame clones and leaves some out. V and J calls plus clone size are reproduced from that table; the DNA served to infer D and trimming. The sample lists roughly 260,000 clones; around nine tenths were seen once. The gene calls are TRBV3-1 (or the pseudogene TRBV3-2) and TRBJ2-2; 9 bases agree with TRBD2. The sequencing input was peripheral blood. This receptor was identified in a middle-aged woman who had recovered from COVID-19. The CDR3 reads CASSQVWVAGVFAGELFF. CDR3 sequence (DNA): TGTGCCAGCAGCCAAGTGTGGGTAGCGGGAGTATTTGCCGGGGAGCTGTTTTTT.